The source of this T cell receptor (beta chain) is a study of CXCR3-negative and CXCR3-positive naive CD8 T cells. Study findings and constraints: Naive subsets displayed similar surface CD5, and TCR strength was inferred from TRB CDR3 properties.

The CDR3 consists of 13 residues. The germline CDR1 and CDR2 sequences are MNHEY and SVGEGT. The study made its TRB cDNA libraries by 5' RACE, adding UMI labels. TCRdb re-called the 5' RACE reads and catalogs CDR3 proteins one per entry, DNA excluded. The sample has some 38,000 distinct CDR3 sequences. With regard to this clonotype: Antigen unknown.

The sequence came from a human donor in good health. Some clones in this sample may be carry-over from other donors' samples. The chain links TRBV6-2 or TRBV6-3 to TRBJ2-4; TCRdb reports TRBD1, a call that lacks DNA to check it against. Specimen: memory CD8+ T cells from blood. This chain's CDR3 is CASSPVRAGIQYF.